This TCR beta chain was recorded in a study of CD4 and CD8 cells across lung adenocarcinoma regions. This clonotype was picked up many times. Each CDR3 protein gets one entry after TCRdb re-called the PCR reads with MiXCR. This sample carries 20,000 to 25,000 distinct CDR3 sequences, roughly 50% of them seen once, and the ten largest clones take under 35%. Localized lung adenocarcinoma, a non-small cell lung cancer, affected the donors. Sequencing was performed on CD8+ T cells from the center of a lung tumor. The sequence was collected from a female donor with lung adenocarcinoma. The CD4 and CD8 labels of this study may be unreliable.

The CDR3 DNA reads as TGTGCCAGCAGTGACGGGGTAGCGGGAGGGAGGCAACGGGACAATGAGCAGTTCTTC. Translated, it gives CASSDGVAGGRQRDNEQFF. The chain recombines TRBV6-4 with TRBJ2-1; 11 bases align to TRBD2. J gave up 5 bases and V 2 bases, and 14 bases lay outside the gene matches. The length of the CDR3 is 19 residues. Looked up from germline, CDR1 is MRHNA and CDR2 is SNTAGT.